Listed below are T cell receptor beta chains from one sample, sequenced in a study of blood T cell repertoires in COVID-19. Assay used: immunoSEQ multiplex PCR; TCRdb lists only in-frame clones, some missing. The data contain around 51,000 clones, 86% of them singletons. The specimen sequenced was peripheral blood. Every receptor here comes from an older man with active COVID-19. Both conserved end residues are part of each CDR3. Each record gives: V gene, clone size, J gene, D gene, CDR3 protein, CDR3 DNA. D genes are given only for firm matches. The size of a clone is reported for some rows only, either as once, few or many, or as a class for expanded clones.

V: TRBV5-1
size: .
J: TRBJ2-1
D: TRBD2
CDR3: CASSLEAGGPGEQFF
DNA: TGCGCCAGCAGCTTGGAGGCGGGAGGGCCGGGTGAGCAGTTCTTC

V: TRBV30
size: once
J: TRBJ2-5
D: .
CDR3: CAWSLRVRETQYF
DNA: TGTGCCTGGAGTCTCAGGGTCCGGGAGACCCAGTACTTC

V: TRBV28
size: .
J: TRBJ2-7
D: TRBD1
CDR3: CASSLSRVGTDYYEQYF
DNA: TGTGCCAGCAGTTTATCGAGAGTGGGGACAGATTACTACGAGCAGTACTTC

V: TRBV24-1
size: .
J: TRBJ2-5
D: TRBD1
CDR3: CATTLPSNRGPAETQYF
DNA: TGTGCCACCACTCTCCCATCAAACAGGGGACCGGCGGAGACCCAGTACTTC

V: TRBV30
size: .
J: TRBJ2-3
D: TRBD2
CDR3: CAWSEVAGADTQYF
DNA: TGTGCCTGGAGTGAGGTAGCGGGAGCAGATACGCAGTATTTT

V: TRBV2
size: .
J: TRBJ2-7
D: TRBD2
CDR3: CASSVPTSGRYEQYF
DNA: TGTGCCAGCAGTGTCCCGACTAGCGGGAGGTACGAGCAGTACTTC

V: TRBV7-9
size: .
J: TRBJ2-1
D: TRBD2
CDR3: CASSTRRRETGDEQFF
DNA: TGTGCCAGCAGCACCCGGCGGCGGGAGACGGGGGATGAGCAGTTCTTC

V: TRBV7-3
size: .
J: TRBJ2-1
D: .
CDR3: CASSGGPEGISEQFF
DNA: TGTGCCAGCAGTGGAGGCCCTGAGGGCATCAGTGAGCAGTTCTTC

V: TRBV15
size: .
J: TRBJ1-1
D: TRBD1
CDR3: CATSRDLGTGGTEAFF
DNA: TGTGCCACCAGCAGAGATCTGGGGACAGGAGGCACTGAAGCTTTCTTT

V: TRBV7-2
size: .
J: TRBJ2-1
D: TRBD2
CDR3: CASTGLAAYNEQFF
DNA: TGTGCCAGCACCGGACTAGCGGCCTACAATGAGCAGTTCTTC

V: TRBV28
size: .
J: TRBJ1-5
D: .
CDR3: CASSSTANQPQHF
DNA: TGTGCCAGCAGTTCGACAGCAAATCAGCCCCAGCATTTT

V: TRBV19
size: .
J: TRBJ1-5
D: TRBD1
CDR3: CASSNQGQWHF
DNA: TGTGCCAGTAGTAATCAGGGACAGTGGCATTTT

V: TRBV4-2
size: .
J: TRBJ2-7
D: TRBD1
CDR3: CASGRGGQGDYEQYF
DNA: TGTGCCAGCGGGCGTGGCGGACAGGGCGACTACGAGCAGTACTTC

V: TRBV4-3
size: .
J: TRBJ2-5
D: TRBD2
CDR3: CASSQGPAGGLIQTQYF
DNA: TGCGCCAGCAGCCAAGGGCCAGCGGGAGGGCTAATTCAGACCCAGTACTTC

V: TRBV27
size: .
J: TRBJ2-2
D: TRBD2
CDR3: CASSPSRGVGGELFF
DNA: TGTGCCAGCAGTCCGAGTCGGGGGGTTGGCGGGGAGCTGTTTTTT

V: TRBV5-6
size: .
J: TRBJ2-5
D: .
CDR3: CASSLAPVRETQYF
DNA: TGTGCCAGCAGCTTGGCCCCGGTGCGGGAGACCCAGTACTTC

V: TRBV24-1
size: .
J: TRBJ2-7
D: .
CDR3: CATSDPNISYEQYF
DNA: TGTGCCACCAGTGATCCGAACATCTCCTACGAGCAGTACTTC

V: TRBV2
size: few
J: TRBJ2-7
D: TRBD2
CDR3: CATGLAGGMMSYEQYF
DNA: TGTGCCACTGGACTAGCGGGAGGAATGATGTCCTACGAGCAGTACTTC

V: TRBV28
size: .
J: TRBJ1-4
D: .
CDR3: CASSSPLGGVNEKLFF
DNA: TGTGCCAGCAGTTCTCCCCTGGGGGGGGTGAACGAAAAACTGTTTTTT

V: TRBV9
size: once
J: TRBJ1-3
D: .
CDR3: CASSVNGGGNTIYF
DNA: TGTGCCAGCAGCGTAAACGGGGGTGGAAACACCATATATTTT

V: TRBV7-2
size: .
J: TRBJ2-4
D: TRBD2
CDR3: CASSLGVSGKAKNIQYF
DNA: TGTGCCAGCAGCTTAGGGGTTAGCGGGAAAGCCAAAAACATTCAGTACTTC

V: TRBV7-9
size: .
J: TRBJ2-1
D: .
CDR3: CASSEGVEQFF
DNA: TGTGCCAGCAGTGAGGGAGTTGAGCAGTTCTTC

V: TRBV6-2/TRBV6-3
size: .
J: TRBJ2-1
D: .
CDR3: CASSYRERAGNEQFF
DNA: TGTGCCAGCAGTTACCGCGAGCGGGCGGGAAATGAGCAGTTCTTC

V: TRBV5-1
size: .
J: TRBJ1-2
D: .
CDR3: CASSFGGAGNYGYTF
DNA: TGCGCCAGCAGCTTCGGGGGGGCAGGAAACTATGGCTACACCTTC

V: TRBV7-6
size: .
J: TRBJ2-3
D: TRBD2
CDR3: CASSFGRLAGAGDTQYF
DNA: TGTGCCAGCAGCTTCGGTCGGCTAGCGGGAGCGGGAGATACGCAGTATTTT

V: TRBV28
size: .
J: TRBJ2-3
D: .
CDR3: CASSLRGHHQDTQYF
DNA: TGTGCCAGCAGTTTAAGGGGACACCACCAGGATACGCAGTATTTT

V: TRBV3-1/TRBV3-2
size: .
J: TRBJ2-5
D: TRBD2
CDR3: CASSQRTSGRAETQYF
DNA: TGTGCCAGCAGCCAAAGGACTAGCGGGAGGGCGGAGACCCAGTACTTC

V: TRBV6-2/TRBV6-3
size: .
J: TRBJ2-1
D: TRBD2
CDR3: CASSYSTSGSGRDEQFF
DNA: TGTGCCAGCAGTTACTCGACTAGCGGGAGTGGCCGCGATGAGCAGTTCTTC

V: TRBV18
size: .
J: TRBJ2-1
D: TRBD2
CDR3: CASPRVREAPYNEQFF
DNA: TGTGCCAGCCCACGGGTGCGGGAGGCCCCCTACAATGAGCAGTTCTTC

V: TRBV5-1
size: once
J: TRBJ2-2
D: TRBD2
CDR3: CASSPGASGSPGELFF
DNA: TGCGCCAGCAGCCCCGGGGCTAGCGGGAGTCCCGGGGAGCTGTTTTTT

V: TRBV21-1
size: .
J: TRBJ1-3
D: .
CDR3: CASGLLSPGHRCF
DNA: TGTGCCAGCGGACTTCTAAGCCCGGGACACCGTTGCTTT

V: TRBV28
size: once
J: TRBJ2-3
D: TRBD1
CDR3: CASSPRTGGTDTQYF
DNA: TGTGCCAGCAGCCCTCGGACAGGTGGCACAGATACGCAGTATTTT

V: TRBV28
size: .
J: TRBJ1-1
D: .
CDR3: CASSLELGQTEAFF
DNA: TGTGCCAGCAGTCTTGAGTTGGGACAAACTGAAGCTTTCTTT

V: TRBV5-1
size: .
J: TRBJ2-3
D: .
CDR3: CASSKSGTQHTDTQYF
DNA: TGCGCCAGCAGTAAATCCGGGACTCAACACACAGATACGCAGTATTTT

V: TRBV7-9
size: few
J: TRBJ2-7
D: .
CDR3: CASSQRTRPYEQYF
DNA: TGTGCCAGCAGCCAGCGGACCAGACCCTACGAGCAGTACTTC

V: TRBV19
size: .
J: TRBJ2-1
D: TRBD2
CDR3: CASIRRESGSLNEQFF
DNA: TGTGCCAGCATAAGACGAGAAAGCGGGAGCCTGAATGAGCAGTTCTTC

V: TRBV23-1
size: .
J: TRBJ2-3
D: .
CDR3: CASSQIASTDTQYF
DNA: TGCGCCAGCAGTCAAATAGCGAGCACAGATACGCAGTATTTT

V: TRBV9
size: .
J: TRBJ2-1
D: TRBD2
CDR3: CASSALSGSGYNEQFF
DNA: TGTGCCAGCAGCGCTCTCTCAGGTAGCGGGTACAATGAGCAGTTCTTC

V: TRBV10-3
size: .
J: TRBJ1-5
D: .
CDR3: CAISEREGQPQHF
DNA: TGTGCCATCAGTGAGAGGGAGGGTCAGCCCCAGCATTTT

V: TRBV9
size: few
J: TRBJ2-3
D: TRBD2
CDR3: CASSSVYSGGTDTQYF
DNA: TGTGCCAGCAGCTCCGTTTACAGCGGGGGGACAGATACGCAGTATTTT

V: TRBV7-3
size: .
J: TRBJ2-1
D: TRBD2
CDR3: CASSQGASGNYNEQFF
DNA: TGTGCCAGCAGCCAGGGAGCAAGCGGGAATTACAATGAGCAGTTCTTC

V: TRBV5-1
size: .
J: TRBJ1-1
D: .
CDR3: CASSLEQANTEAFF
DNA: TGCGCCAGCAGCTTGGAACAGGCGAACACTGAAGCTTTCTTT

V: TRBV6-1
size: .
J: TRBJ2-7
D: .
CDR3: CASSEAASRTYEQYF
DNA: TGTGCCAGCAGTGAAGCTGCTAGTAGGACCTACGAGCAGTACTTC

V: TRBV6-5
size: few
J: TRBJ1-5
D: TRBD1
CDR3: CASSNPGGDQPQHF
DNA: TGTGCCAGCAGTAACCCAGGGGGCGATCAGCCCCAGCATTTT

V: TRBV18
size: few
J: TRBJ2-1
D: .
CDR3: CASSPGFVQAYNEQFF
DNA: TGTGCCAGCTCACCTGGCTTTGTCCAGGCCTACAATGAGCAGTTCTTC

V: TRBV7-8
size: .
J: TRBJ2-5
D: .
CDR3: CASSLAWRVRSGETQYF
DNA: TGTGCCAGCAGCTTAGCGTGGCGGGTTCGCTCCGGTGAGACCCAGTACTTC

V: TRBV6-2/TRBV6-3
size: .
J: TRBJ2-7
D: .
CDR3: CASSHGTLSYEQYF
DNA: TGTGCCAGCAGTCACGGGACACTCTCCTACGAGCAGTACTTC

V: TRBV7-2
size: .
J: TRBJ2-5
D: TRBD2
CDR3: CASSLVGTREETQYF
DNA: TGTGCCAGCAGCTTAGTCGGGACTAGAGAAGAGACCCAGTACTTC

V: TRBV5-1
size: once
J: TRBJ1-1
D: TRBD1
CDR3: CASSNDRGQTEAFF
DNA: TGCGCCAGCAGCAACGACAGGGGACAGACTGAAGCTTTCTTT

V: TRBV7-3
size: once
J: TRBJ2-1
D: TRBD2
CDR3: CASSTKREGLNEQFF
DNA: TGTGCCAGCAGCACGAAGCGGGAGGGCCTCAATGAGCAGTTCTTC

V: TRBV27
size: .
J: TRBJ2-5
D: .
CDR3: CASRSLRVLQETQYF
DNA: TGTGCCAGCAGATCACTCCGGGTCCTCCAAGAGACCCAGTACTTC

V: TRBV7-8
size: .
J: TRBJ1-1
D: .
CDR3: CASSLGPGLNTEAFF
DNA: TGTGCCAGCAGCTTAGGTCCAGGGCTGAACACTGAAGCTTTCTTT

V: TRBV5-8
size: .
J: TRBJ2-7
D: .
CDR3: CASPPEGVYEQYF
DNA: TGTGCCAGCCCCCCGGAAGGGGTCTACGAGCAGTACTTC

V: TRBV19
size: .
J: TRBJ2-6
D: TRBD2
CDR3: CASSLSSGKRSGANVLTF
DNA: TGTGCCAGTAGTCTATCTAGCGGGAAACGCTCTGGGGCCAACGTCCTGACTTTC

V: TRBV19
size: .
J: TRBJ2-5
D: TRBD1
CDR3: CASSRGQGSMNQETQYF
DNA: TGTGCCAGTAGTCGCGGACAGGGAAGTATGAATCAAGAGACCCAGTACTTC

V: TRBV7-2
size: .
J: TRBJ1-3
D: .
CDR3: CASSFDRNTIYF
DNA: TGTGCCAGCAGCTTCGACAGAAACACCATATATTTT

V: TRBV28
size: once
J: TRBJ2-7
D: TRBD2
CDR3: CASSSGLVTQYF
DNA: TGTGCCAGCAGTTCAGGACTAGTAACGCAGTACTTC